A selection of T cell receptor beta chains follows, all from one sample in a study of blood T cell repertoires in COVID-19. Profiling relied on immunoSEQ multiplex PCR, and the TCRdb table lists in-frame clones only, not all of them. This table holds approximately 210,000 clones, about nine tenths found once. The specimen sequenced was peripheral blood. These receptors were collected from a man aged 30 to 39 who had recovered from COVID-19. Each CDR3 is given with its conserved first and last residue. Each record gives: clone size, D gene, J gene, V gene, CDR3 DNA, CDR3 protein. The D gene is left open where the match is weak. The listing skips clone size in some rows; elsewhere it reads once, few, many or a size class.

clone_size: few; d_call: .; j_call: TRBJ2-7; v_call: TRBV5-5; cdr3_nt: TGTGCCAGCAGCTTGTTCGGAGATCGTCCCTACGAGCAGTACTTC; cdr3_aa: CASSLFGDRPYEQYF
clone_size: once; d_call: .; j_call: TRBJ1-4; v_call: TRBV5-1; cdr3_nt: TGCGCCAGCAGTAAAGGAGGTGATGAAAAACTGTTTTTT; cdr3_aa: CASSKGGDEKLFF
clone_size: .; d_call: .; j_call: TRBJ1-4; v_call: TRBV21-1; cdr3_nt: TGTGCCAGCAGCAAAGGGTCGGGGGGGGAAAAAAATGAAAAACTGTTTTTT; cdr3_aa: CASSKGSGGEKNEKLFF
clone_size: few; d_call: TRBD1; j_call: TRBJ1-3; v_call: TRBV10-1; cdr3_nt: TGCGCCAGCAGTTCCGGACAGGGATCTGGAAACACCATATATTTT; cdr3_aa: CASSSGQGSGNTIYF
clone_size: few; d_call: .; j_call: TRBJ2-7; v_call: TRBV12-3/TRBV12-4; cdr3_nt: TGTGCCAGCAGTTTAGTAGTGGGGGGCGAGCAGTACTTC; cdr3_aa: CASSLVVGGEQYF
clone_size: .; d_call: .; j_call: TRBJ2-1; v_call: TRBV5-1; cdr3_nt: TGCGCCAGCAGCCCTGACAACAATGAGCAGTTCTTC; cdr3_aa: CASSPDNNEQFF
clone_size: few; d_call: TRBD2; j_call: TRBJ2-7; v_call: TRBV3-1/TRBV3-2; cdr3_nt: TGTGCCAGCAGCTCTGGCGGGGGTATCTACGAGCAGTACTTC; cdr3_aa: CASSSGGGIYEQYF
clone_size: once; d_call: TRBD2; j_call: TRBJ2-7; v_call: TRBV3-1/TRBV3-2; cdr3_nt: TGTGCCAGCAGCCAACTCGCAGCAGCGGGGGGGCTCTACGAGCAGTACTTC; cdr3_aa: CASSQLAAAGGLYEQYF
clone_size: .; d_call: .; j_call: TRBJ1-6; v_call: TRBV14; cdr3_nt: TGTGCCAGCAGCCAAGGGGCAGGCAGGATCTCTTCACCCCTCCACTTT; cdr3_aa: CASSQGAGRISSPLHF
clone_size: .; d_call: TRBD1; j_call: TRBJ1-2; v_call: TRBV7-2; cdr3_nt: TGTGCCAGCAGCTCCTCGACCGGGACAGGGGACGGCTACACCTTC; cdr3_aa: CASSSSTGTGDGYTF
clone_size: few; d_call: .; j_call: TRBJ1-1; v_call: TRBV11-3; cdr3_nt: TGTGCCAGCAGCTCATACCCGGGTGAAGCTTTCTTT; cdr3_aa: CASSSYPGEAFF
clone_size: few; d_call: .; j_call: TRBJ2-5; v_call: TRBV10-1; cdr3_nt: TGCGCCAGCAGGCAGGGTCAAGAAGGGACCCAGTACTTC; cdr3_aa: CASRQGQEGTQYF
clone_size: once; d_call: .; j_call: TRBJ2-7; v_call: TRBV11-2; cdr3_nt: TGTGCCAGCAGCTTTGAAAACAGTCCCTACGAGCAGTACTTC; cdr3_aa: CASSFENSPYEQYF
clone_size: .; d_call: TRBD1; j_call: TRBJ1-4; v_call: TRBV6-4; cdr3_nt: TGTGCCAACGTAACTCGACAGGGGGCGCAGGTTAAGTTTTTT; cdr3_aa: CANVTRQGAQVKFF
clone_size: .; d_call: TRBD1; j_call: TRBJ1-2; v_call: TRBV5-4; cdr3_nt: TGTGCCAGCAGCTTGGGGACAGGGGGCGGCCTTGGCTACACCTTC; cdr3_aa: CASSLGTGGGLGYTF
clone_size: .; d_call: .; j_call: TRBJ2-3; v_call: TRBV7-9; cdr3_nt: TGTGCCAGCAGCTCTTTGACAGGCAGGGGCACAGATACGCAGTATTTT; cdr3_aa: CASSSLTGRGTDTQYF
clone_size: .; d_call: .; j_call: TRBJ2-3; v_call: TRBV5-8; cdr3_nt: TGTGCCAGCAGCTTGGGGTCAGGGTTCACAGATACGCAGTATTTT; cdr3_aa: CASSLGSGFTDTQYF
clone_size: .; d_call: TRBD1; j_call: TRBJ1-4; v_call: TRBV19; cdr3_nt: TGTGCCAGTAGCGGAACAGGGGGCCCTGAAAAACTGTTTTTT; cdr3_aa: CASSGTGGPEKLFF
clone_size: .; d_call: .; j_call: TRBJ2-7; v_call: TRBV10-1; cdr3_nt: TGCGCCAGCAGTGAGGCAGGGAGGTACGAGCAGTACTTC; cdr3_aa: CASSEAGRYEQYF
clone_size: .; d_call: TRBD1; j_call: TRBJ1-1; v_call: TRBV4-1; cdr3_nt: TGCGCCAGCAGCCAAGAAAGGGGACAGGTGAACACTGAAGCTTTCTTT; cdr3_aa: CASSQERGQVNTEAFF
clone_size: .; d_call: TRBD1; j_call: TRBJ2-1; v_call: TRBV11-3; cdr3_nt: TGTGCCAGCAGCCTCTCTGGGACAGCCAAGTTCTTC; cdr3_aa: CASSLSGTAKFF
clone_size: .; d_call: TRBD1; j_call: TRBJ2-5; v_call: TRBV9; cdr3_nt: TGTGCCAGCAGCGATGGGGACAGGGTGGGCGAGACCCAGTACTTC; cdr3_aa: CASSDGDRVGETQYF
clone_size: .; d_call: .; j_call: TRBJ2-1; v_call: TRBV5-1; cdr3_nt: TGCGCCAGCAGCCCTGGGGGGGAGCAGTTCTTC; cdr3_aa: CASSPGGEQFF
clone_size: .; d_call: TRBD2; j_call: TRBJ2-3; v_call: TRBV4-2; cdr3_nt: TGTGCCAGCAGCCAAGTACCAGCGGGGGGAGGGGATACGCAGTATTTT; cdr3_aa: CASSQVPAGGGDTQYF
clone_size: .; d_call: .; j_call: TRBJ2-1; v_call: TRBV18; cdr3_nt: TGTGCCAGCTCACCCGAAGCCGACAGGAATGAGCAGTTCTTC; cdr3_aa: CASSPEADRNEQFF
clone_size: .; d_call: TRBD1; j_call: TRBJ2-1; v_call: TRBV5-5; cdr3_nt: TGTGCCAGCAGCTTGGAGGGGGCCGGGACAGGGAAGGGCAATGAGCAGTTCTTC; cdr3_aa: CASSLEGAGTGKGNEQFF
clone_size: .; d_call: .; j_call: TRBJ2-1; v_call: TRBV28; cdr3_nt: TGTGCCAGCAGTTCTTACCAGGGGAACTCCTACAATGAGCAGTTCTTC; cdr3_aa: CASSSYQGNSYNEQFF
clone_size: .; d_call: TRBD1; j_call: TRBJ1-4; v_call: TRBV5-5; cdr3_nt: TGTGCCAGCAGCTTGGTCACGGGACAGGCTAACGAAAAACTGTTTTTT; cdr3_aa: CASSLVTGQANEKLFF
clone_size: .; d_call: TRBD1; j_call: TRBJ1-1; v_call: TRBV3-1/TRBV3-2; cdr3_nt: TGTGCCAGCAGCCGATCGACAGGGAGAAGGAGGGCTGAAGCTTTCTTT; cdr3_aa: CASSRSTGRRRAEAFF
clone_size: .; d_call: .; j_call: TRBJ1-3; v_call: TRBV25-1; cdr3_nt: TGTGCCAGCAACCCGGCCTCACGGGGTCACGGGAACACCATATATTTT; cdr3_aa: CASNPASRGHGNTIYF
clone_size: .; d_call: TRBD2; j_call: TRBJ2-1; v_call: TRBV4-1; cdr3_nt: TGCGCCAGCAGTTCAAGCGGGGGGTCCAATGAGCAGTTCTTC; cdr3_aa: CASSSSGGSNEQFF
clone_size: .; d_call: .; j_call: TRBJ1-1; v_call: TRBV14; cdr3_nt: TGTGCCCGAAGACAGGATTTTATGAACACTGAAGCTTTCTTT; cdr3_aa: CARRQDFMNTEAFF
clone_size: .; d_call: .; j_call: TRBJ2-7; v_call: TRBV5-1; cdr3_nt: TGCGCCAGCAGCTTCTTGGGAGCCTCCTACGAGCAGTACTTC; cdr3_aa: CASSFLGASYEQYF
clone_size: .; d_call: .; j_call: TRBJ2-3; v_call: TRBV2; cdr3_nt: TGTGCCAGCAGCCGATGGGGCAGGGGCCCCCCAGATACGCAGTATTTT; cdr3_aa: CASSRWGRGPPDTQYF
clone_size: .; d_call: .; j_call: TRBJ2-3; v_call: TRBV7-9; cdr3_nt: TGTGCCAGCCGCGTAGGCGGCTCAGATACGCAGTATTTT; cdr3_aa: CASRVGGSDTQYF
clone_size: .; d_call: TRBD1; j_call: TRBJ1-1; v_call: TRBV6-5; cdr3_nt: TGTGCCAGCAGTTCACCGGGACAGGGGAACACTGAAGCTTTCTTT; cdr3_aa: CASSSPGQGNTEAFF
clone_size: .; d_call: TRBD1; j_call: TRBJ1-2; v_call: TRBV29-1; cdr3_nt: TGCAGCGTTCGACAGGGGGCCCTTAACTATGGCTACACCTTC; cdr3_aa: CSVRQGALNYGYTF
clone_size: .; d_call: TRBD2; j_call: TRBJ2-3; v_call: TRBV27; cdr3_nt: TGTGCCGCCGCTAGCGGGGGGCAGACAGATACGCAGTATTTT; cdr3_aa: CAAASGGQTDTQYF
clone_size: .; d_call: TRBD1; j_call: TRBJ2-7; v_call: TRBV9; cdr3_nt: TGTGCCAGCAGCAGCAGGGGGCGCCAGGGCGAGCAGTACTTC; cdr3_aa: CASSSRGRQGEQYF
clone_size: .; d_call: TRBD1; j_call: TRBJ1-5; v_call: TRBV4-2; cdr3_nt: TGTGCCAGCAGCCAAGACGGGGACAGGGGCCAGCCCCAGCATTTT; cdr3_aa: CASSQDGDRGQPQHF
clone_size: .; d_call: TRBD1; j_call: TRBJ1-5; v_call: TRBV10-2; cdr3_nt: TGCGCCAGCAGTGAACTGAAGTTGTTATTAATAGGACAGGGTGGTCAGCCCCAGCATTTT; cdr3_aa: CASSELKLLLIGQGGQPQHF
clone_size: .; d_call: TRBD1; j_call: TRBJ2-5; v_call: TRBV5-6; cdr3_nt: TGTGCCAGCAGCCCGGACAGGGGGCGAAGAGAGACCCAGTACTTC; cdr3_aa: CASSPDRGRRETQYF
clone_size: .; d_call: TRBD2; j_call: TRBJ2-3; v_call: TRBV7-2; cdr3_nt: TGTGCCTGCAGTAGCGGGGGGCCTGGAGATACGCAGTATTTT; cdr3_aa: CACSSGGPGDTQYF
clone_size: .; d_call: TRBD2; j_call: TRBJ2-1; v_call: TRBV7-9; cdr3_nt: TGTGCCAGCAGCCCCGTCCCCCGGACTAGCGGGGGGAATGAGCAGTTCTTC; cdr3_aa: CASSPVPRTSGGNEQFF
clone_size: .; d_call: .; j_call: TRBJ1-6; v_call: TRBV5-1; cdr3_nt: TGCGCCAGCAGCTTGGAGCCCAATTCACCCCTCCACTTT; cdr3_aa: CASSLEPNSPLHF
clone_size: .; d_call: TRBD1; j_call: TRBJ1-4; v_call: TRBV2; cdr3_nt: TGTGCCAGCAGTGCTTTTGCCGGGACAGAGAAAAAACTGTTTTTT; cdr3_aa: CASSAFAGTEKKLFF
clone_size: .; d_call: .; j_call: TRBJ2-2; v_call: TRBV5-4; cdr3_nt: TGTGCCAGCAGCTCGCGGGTTACCGGGGAGCTGTTTTTT; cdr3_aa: CASSSRVTGELFF
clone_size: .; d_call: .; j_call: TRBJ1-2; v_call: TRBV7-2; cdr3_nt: TGTGCCAGCAGCTTAGGCGGGGCGCAGGACTATGGCTACACCTTC; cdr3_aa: CASSLGGAQDYGYTF
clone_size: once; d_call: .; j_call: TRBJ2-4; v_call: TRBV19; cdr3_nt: TGTGCCAGCGAGGACAGTCCGCTAGCCAAAAACATTCAGTACTTC; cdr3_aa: CASEDSPLAKNIQYF
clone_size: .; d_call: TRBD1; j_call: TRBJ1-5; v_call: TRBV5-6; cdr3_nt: TGTGCCAGCAGCGGGGGGACAGATCAGCCCCAGCATTTT; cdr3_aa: CASSGGTDQPQHF
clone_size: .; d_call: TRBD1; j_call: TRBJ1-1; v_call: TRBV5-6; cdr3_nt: TGTGCCAGCAGGTCGGGACAGGGCCTTGAAGCTTTCTTT; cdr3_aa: CASRSGQGLEAFF